Listed below are T cell receptor beta chains from one sample, sequenced in a study of T cell repertoires in cytomegalovirus infection. Via MiXCR, TCRdb re-called the reads, giving one row per CDR3 protein. The sample carries about 830,000 distinct CDR3 sequences, approximately 29% recorded once. These TCRs' antigens remain unknown. The source was cultured CD8+ T cells from PBMCs, collected from culture after CMV antigen stimulation. All receptors derive from a human donor in good health (CMV status not recorded). Some clones in this sample may be carry-over from other donors' samples. CDR3s include the opening cysteine and the closing phenylalanine or tryptophan. A D gene is named only where the DNA matches it firmly. Clone size is shown for a subset of rows, as once, few, many or a class of expanded clone.

D gene: -
clone size: few
V gene: TRBV2
J gene: TRBJ1-1
CDR3 DNA: TGTGCCAGCAACCAGGAGTTGAACACTGAAGCTTTCTTT
CDR3 protein: CASNQELNTEAFF

D gene: TRBD1
clone size: -
V gene: TRBV9
J gene: TRBJ1-6
CDR3 DNA: TGTGCCAGCAGCGTAGGGGACAGAGATTCACCCCTCCACTTT
CDR3 protein: CASSVGDRDSPLHF

D gene: -
clone size: many
V gene: TRBV7-9
J gene: TRBJ2-3
CDR3 DNA: TGTGCCAGCAGCTTAGGTGTCAGGGAGCACGCAGATACGCAGTATTTT
CDR3 protein: CASSLGVREHADTQYF

D gene: -
clone size: many
V gene: TRBV7-9
J gene: TRBJ2-4
CDR3 DNA: TGTGCCAGCAGCTTAGCGGCGGGTTTGAAGTCCAAAAACATTCAGTACTTC
CDR3 protein: CASSLAAGLKSKNIQYF

D gene: TRBD2
clone size: -
V gene: TRBV6-5
J gene: TRBJ2-1
CDR3 DNA: TGTGCCAGCAGTTACCGGGGGGGGTCGAATGAGCAGTTCTTC
CDR3 protein: CASSYRGGSNEQFF

D gene: TRBD2
clone size: -
V gene: TRBV7-8
J gene: TRBJ2-1
CDR3 DNA: TGTGCCAGCAGCTTCAGAGGCGGGGGGTATGAGCAGTTCTTC
CDR3 protein: CASSFRGGGYEQFF

D gene: -
clone size: few
V gene: TRBV25-1
J gene: TRBJ1-1
CDR3 DNA: TGTGCCAGCAGTGAGGACGCCCTTCACACTGAAGCTTTCTTT
CDR3 protein: CASSEDALHTEAFF

D gene: -
clone size: -
V gene: TRBV7-9
J gene: TRBJ2-6
CDR3 DNA: TGTGCCAGCAGAAACAGACAGGCGCCTGGGGCCAACGTCCTGACTTTC
CDR3 protein: CASRNRQAPGANVLTF

D gene: -
clone size: few
V gene: TRBV5-4
J gene: TRBJ1-1
CDR3 DNA: TGTGCCAGCAGCTTGGAAGGAGGGTGGGGGACTGAAGCTTTCTTT
CDR3 protein: CASSLEGGWGTEAFF

D gene: -
clone size: -
V gene: TRBV12-3/TRBV12-4
J gene: TRBJ1-6
CDR3 DNA: TGTGCCAGCAGGCCCGGGACGGGTAATTCACCCCTCCACTTT
CDR3 protein: CASRPGTGNSPLHF

D gene: -
clone size: few
V gene: TRBV2
J gene: TRBJ1-1
CDR3 DNA: TGTGCCAGCCCATTAAAGAACATGAACATGAACACTGAAGCTTTCTTT
CDR3 protein: CASPLKNMNMNTEAFF

D gene: -
clone size: few
V gene: TRBV5-1
J gene: TRBJ2-1
CDR3 DNA: TGCGCCAGCAGCTTGAAAGCCGACAATGAGCAGTTCTTC
CDR3 protein: CASSLKADNEQFF

D gene: -
clone size: -
V gene: TRBV27
J gene: TRBJ1-5
CDR3 DNA: TGTGCCAGCAGAAAGGTGGAGGCCAATCAGCCCCAGCATTTT
CDR3 protein: CASRKVEANQPQHF

D gene: TRBD1
clone size: -
V gene: TRBV27
J gene: TRBJ1-5
CDR3 DNA: TGTGCCAGCAGTTTATCGGGACAGGGGGCATTCCAGCCCCAGCATTTT
CDR3 protein: CASSLSGQGAFQPQHF

D gene: -
clone size: -
V gene: TRBV7-9
J gene: TRBJ1-1
CDR3 DNA: TGTGCCAGCAGCTTAGCGCGGGAGGATGCTTTCTTT
CDR3 protein: CASSLAREDAFF

D gene: TRBD2
clone size: -
V gene: TRBV7-4
J gene: TRBJ2-1
CDR3 DNA: TGTGCCAGCAGCTTAGAGGGTCGGACTAGCGGCTCCTACAATGAGCAGTTCTTC
CDR3 protein: CASSLEGRTSGSYNEQFF

D gene: -
clone size: -
V gene: TRBV2
J gene: TRBJ1-2
CDR3 DNA: TGTGCCAGCAGAATCACCAGTGGACACACCTTC
CDR3 protein: CASRITSGHTF

D gene: -
clone size: -
V gene: TRBV6-8
J gene: TRBJ1-1
CDR3 DNA: TGTGCCAGCAGTTACATCCAGGGAGAAACTGAAGCTTTCTTT
CDR3 protein: CASSYIQGETEAFF

D gene: -
clone size: many
V gene: TRBV7-3
J gene: TRBJ2-3
CDR3 DNA: TGTGCCAGCAGCTTAAGCCGGTCTGGGAAGGCCACAGATACGCAGTATTTT
CDR3 protein: CASSLSRSGKATDTQYF

D gene: TRBD2
clone size: few
V gene: TRBV7-9
J gene: TRBJ2-2
CDR3 DNA: TGTGCCAGCAGGACTAGCGGTGCCGGGGAGCTGTTTTTT
CDR3 protein: CASRTSGAGELFF

D gene: -
clone size: few
V gene: TRBV7-2
J gene: TRBJ1-6
CDR3 DNA: TGTGCCAGCAGCCCCGGTGGTCATTCACCCCTCCACTTT
CDR3 protein: CASSPGGHSPLHF

D gene: TRBD2
clone size: few
V gene: TRBV27
J gene: TRBJ2-7
CDR3 DNA: TGTGCCAGCAGTCCTCTGGTCATCGGGGGGGTAACCTACGAGCAGTACTTC
CDR3 protein: CASSPLVIGGVTYEQYF

D gene: -
clone size: -
V gene: TRBV12-3/TRBV12-4
J gene: TRBJ2-7
CDR3 DNA: TGTGCCAGCAGTACTACAGGGAATCCCTCCTACGAGCAGTACTTC
CDR3 protein: CASSTTGNPSYEQYF

D gene: -
clone size: -
V gene: TRBV11-2
J gene: TRBJ1-2
CDR3 DNA: TGTGCCAGCAGCTCCTTCGAAGTGGGATATGGCTACACCTTC
CDR3 protein: CASSSFEVGYGYTF

D gene: -
clone size: -
V gene: TRBV29-1
J gene: TRBJ2-7
CDR3 DNA: TGCAGCGTTGACAGGGGAGGGGACTCCTACGAGCAGTACTTC
CDR3 protein: CSVDRGGDSYEQYF

D gene: -
clone size: -
V gene: TRBV27
J gene: TRBJ1-2
CDR3 DNA: TGTGCCAGCAGTCCGGCGGGTTATCATGGCTACACCTTC
CDR3 protein: CASSPAGYHGYTF

D gene: TRBD1
clone size: -
V gene: TRBV29-1
J gene: TRBJ1-1
CDR3 DNA: TGCAGCGCGGAGGGGACAGGACAGGACACTGAAGCTTTCTTT
CDR3 protein: CSAEGTGQDTEAFF

D gene: TRBD2
clone size: many
V gene: TRBV7-8
J gene: TRBJ2-5
CDR3 DNA: TGTGCCAGCAGTCTAGGGGTTGGCGGGGGGGCGAAAGAGACCCAGTACTTC
CDR3 protein: CASSLGVGGGAKETQYF

D gene: -
clone size: -
V gene: TRBV2
J gene: TRBJ2-3
CDR3 DNA: TGTGCCAGCAGTCCAACCGGGACGTACGATACGCAGTATTTT
CDR3 protein: CASSPTGTYDTQYF

D gene: -
clone size: few
V gene: TRBV7-9
J gene: TRBJ2-2
CDR3 DNA: TGTGCCAGTCTCCCGGCCGACAAGAACACCGGGGAGCTGTTTTTT
CDR3 protein: CASLPADKNTGELFF

D gene: TRBD2
clone size: -
V gene: TRBV2
J gene: TRBJ2-1
CDR3 DNA: TGTGCCAGCAAGGGACTAGCGGGATTTTCCTACAATGAGCAGTTCTTC
CDR3 protein: CASKGLAGFSYNEQFF

D gene: TRBD2
clone size: few
V gene: TRBV7-9
J gene: TRBJ2-1
CDR3 DNA: TGTGCCAGCAGCGCACCCGGGACTAGCGGTGAGCAGTTCTTC
CDR3 protein: CASSAPGTSGEQFF

D gene: -
clone size: -
V gene: TRBV12-3/TRBV12-4
J gene: TRBJ1-5
CDR3 DNA: TGTGCCAGCAGTTTTATTGTGGGCAGGGAGACAAATCAGCCCCAGCATTTT
CDR3 protein: CASSFIVGRETNQPQHF

D gene: TRBD2
clone size: few
V gene: TRBV6-2/TRBV6-3
J gene: TRBJ2-1
CDR3 DNA: TGTGCCAGCAGTTACTCGAGCGGCGGGGGGGCTTTTGAGCAGTTCTTC
CDR3 protein: CASSYSSGGGAFEQFF

D gene: -
clone size: -
V gene: TRBV4-3
J gene: TRBJ1-1
CDR3 DNA: TGCGCCAGCAGCGTCGGGGTTGGGAACACTGAAGCTTTCTTT
CDR3 protein: CASSVGVGNTEAFF

D gene: -
clone size: many
V gene: TRBV27
J gene: TRBJ2-1
CDR3 DNA: TGTGCCAGCAGTTCAAGCCAGAGGAATGAGCAGTTCTTC
CDR3 protein: CASSSSQRNEQFF

D gene: -
clone size: few
V gene: TRBV28
J gene: TRBJ2-1
CDR3 DNA: TGTGCCAGCAGTTCCCACTCACAGGGAGGCGATGAGCAGTTCTTC
CDR3 protein: CASSSHSQGGDEQFF